One sample yielded the 2 T cell receptor beta chains listed below, sequenced in a study of cytomegalovirus exposure and HLA in healthy donors. Profiled with immunoSEQ multiplex PCR; TCRdb holds only in-frame clones, not every one. The profile shows about 220,000 clones, approximately 88% of them singletons. The material sequenced was PBMCs. Every receptor here comes from a woman aged 25 to 39 in good health and CMV-seropositive.

This chain uses TRBV6-1 with TRBJ1-3; possible D gene TRBD1, 5 bases. Germline assignment: CDR1 MNHNS and CDR2 SASEGT. V lost 3 bases and J 4 bases, leaving 10 bases between the germline ends. This CDR3 is built from 14 residues. This CDR3 reads CASSDRDYGNTIYF. As DNA, the CDR3 is TGTGCCAGCAGTGATCGGGACTACGGAAACACCATATATTTT.

This clone has just one count. The genes are TRBV4-1 and TRBJ1-2; weak D call: TRBD1 (5 bases). Deletions cut 0 bases from V and 7 bases from J, with 12 bases between. Looked up from germline, CDR1 is MGHRA and CDR2 is YSYEKL. The CDR3 loop spans 14 amino acids. DNA of the CDR3: TGCGCCAGCAGCCAAGACATGGGGCCGGTTGGCTACACCTTC. Its protein product is CASSQDMGPVGYTF.